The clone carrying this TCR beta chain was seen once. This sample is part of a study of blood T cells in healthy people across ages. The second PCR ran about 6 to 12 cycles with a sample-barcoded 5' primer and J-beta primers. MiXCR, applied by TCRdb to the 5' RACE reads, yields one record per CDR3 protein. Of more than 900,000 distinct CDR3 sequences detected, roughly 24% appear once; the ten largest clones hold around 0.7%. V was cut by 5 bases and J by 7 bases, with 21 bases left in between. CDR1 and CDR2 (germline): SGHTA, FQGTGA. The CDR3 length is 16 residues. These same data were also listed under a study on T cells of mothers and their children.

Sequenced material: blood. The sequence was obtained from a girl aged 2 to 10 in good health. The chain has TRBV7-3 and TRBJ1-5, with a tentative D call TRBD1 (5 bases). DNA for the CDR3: TGTGCCAGCAGCCCCAAGGTATGGGGGGAGGTGCAGCCCCAGCATTTT. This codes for CASSPKVWGEVQPQHF.